Below are 4 T cell receptor beta chains sequenced from a single sample in a study of regulatory T cells in long-lasting Graves disease. Documented time point: newly diagnosed GD, antithyroid drugs for less than 3 months. The TCR library was made from RNA that had been extracted from PBMCs in TRIzol. Construction of TCR beta libraries relied on iRepertoire HTBI primers and on Arm-PCR targeting CDR3 regions. TCRdb called the multiplex PCR reads again in MiXCR, with one record for every CDR3 protein. The table includes around 250,000 distinct CDR3 sequences, roughly 18% detected once. This specimen was peripheral blood mononuclear cells (PBMCs), taken at new diagnosis, from a patient treated with antithyroid drugs. Source of these receptors: a female donor with Graves disease.

V usage is TRBV19 and J usage is TRBJ1-6; a possible D gene is TRBD1 (5 bases). The CDR3 extends over 14 amino acids. With 3 bases removed from V and 6 bases from J, the gap between germline ends came to 9 bases. Germline values: CDR1 LNHDA, CDR2 SQIVND (reference sequence). This CDR3 is CASSIYRGNSPLHF. The CDR3 DNA sequence: TGTGCCAGTAGTATTTATAGGGGTAATTCACCCCTCCACTTT.

This clonotype has ten or more counts. The chain employs TRBV10-3 and TRBJ1-2, with D perhaps TRBD1 (5 bases). Per germline, CDR1 ENHRY and CDR2 SYGVKD. This CDR3 region has 14 residues. V was trimmed by 4 bases and J by 2 bases, leaving 11 bases between them. The CDR3 sequence: CAISVDMANYGYTF. CDR3 sequence (DNA): TGTGCCATCAGTGTGGACATGGCAAACTATGGCTACACCTTC.

As for this clonotype: Being one base from a much bigger clone, this may be a read error. The chain carries TRBV6-5 and TRBJ2-7; 8 nucleotides agree with TRBD2. This CDR3 is built from 17 residues. CDR1 is MNHEY and CDR2 is SVGAGI in the germline V gene. The CDR3 reads CASSYSSSGFDSYKQYF. The DNA for the CDR3 is TGTGCCAGCAGTTACTCCTCTAGCGGGTTTGACTCCTACAAGCAGTACTTC.

The gene calls are TRBV6-1 and TRBJ1-1; 7 nucleotides match TRBD1. From germline, CDR1 is MNHNS and CDR2 SASEGT. CDR3 length equals 11 residues. Trimming took 10 bases from V and 3 from J; bases not matched to a gene: 2. CDR3 loop: CATGGDTEAFF. CDR3 bases: TGTGCCACAGGGGGGGACACTGAAGCTTTCTTT.